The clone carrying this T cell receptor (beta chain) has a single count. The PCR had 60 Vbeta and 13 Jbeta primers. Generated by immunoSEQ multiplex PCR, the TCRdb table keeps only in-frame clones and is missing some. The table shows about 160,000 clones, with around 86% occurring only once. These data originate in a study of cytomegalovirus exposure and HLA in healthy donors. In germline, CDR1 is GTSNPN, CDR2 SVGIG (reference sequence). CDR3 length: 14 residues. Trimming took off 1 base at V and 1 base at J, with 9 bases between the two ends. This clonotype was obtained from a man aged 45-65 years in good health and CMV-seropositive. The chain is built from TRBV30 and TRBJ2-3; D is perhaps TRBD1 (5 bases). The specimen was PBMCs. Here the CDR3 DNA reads TGTGCCTGGAGTGAGACAGCCGGCACAGATACGCAGTATTTT. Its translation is CAWSETAGTDTQYF.